Sequencing of this TCR beta chain was carried out in a study of CD8+CD57+ T cells in acquired aplastic anemia. Study-level points and caveats: Simpson's diversity of CD8+ cells was not significantly different in patients compared with controls. There were about 27 CD8+ CDR3 sequences that occurred in both patients and controls.

The TCR beta profiling, which covered VDJ combination and CDR3 sequence, was carried out using genomic DNA as the template. In TCRdb, the reads were re-called with MiXCR into one record per CDR3 protein. The table has about 220,000 distinct CDR3 sequences, 30% to 40% seen once; the top ten hold around 1.1%. About this clonotype itself: Its antigen remains unidentified.

Germline lookup yields CDR1 DFQATT and CDR2 SNEGSKA (reference sequence). The CDR3 sequence is 12 residues long. Trimming cost V 8 bases and J 5 bases, with 15 bases left between them. This chain uses TRBV20-1 with TRBJ2-5; perhaps TRBD2 as D (5 bases). The clonotype was recovered from a human donor in good health, serving as a control. The specimen was sorted CD4+, CD8+, or CD8+CD57+ T cells (not recorded which) from PBMCs. CDR3 in amino acids: CSPRTGGETQYF. CDR3 nucleotide sequence: TGCAGTCCCCGGACCGGCGGGGAGACCCAGTACTTC.